One and the same sample provided the 29 T cell receptor beta chains below, sequenced in a study of OX40 agonist ivuxolimab in advanced cancers. TCRdb keeps only in-frame clones here, not all; method: immunoSEQ multiplex PCR. In the table there are 55,000 to 70,000 clones, approximately 90% of which are singletons. Material: CD4+ or CD8+ T cells sorted from blood, obtained in a trial of the OX40 agonist ivuxolimab. These receptors originate from an adult with an advanced solid tumor such as melanoma, head and neck, liver or kidney cancer.

This chain uses TRBV18 with TRBJ1-2; TRBD1 is a possible D gene (6 bases). This CDR3 region has 14 residues. Trimming took off 6 bases at V and 4 bases at J, with 15 bases between the two ends. Germline V lookup: CDR1 KGHSH, CDR2 LQKENI. DNA for the CDR3: TGTGCCAGCTCCCAAGGGGGGGGCGTCTATGGCTACACCTTC. Protein product: CASSQGGGVYGYTF.

The chain links TRBV7-2 to TRBJ2-2; 7 bases are a match to TRBD1. With V trimmed by 5 bases and J by 0 bases, 6 bases remained unmatched. From germline, CDR1 is SGHTA and CDR2 FQGNSA. This CDR3 is 16 amino acids long. The CDR3 sequence: CASSHRQGTNTGELFF. The CDR3 bases are TGTGCCAGCAGCCACCGACAGGGCACGAACACCGGGGAGCTGTTTTTT.

This rearrangement joins TRBV19 to TRBJ2-5; the D call may be TRBD1 or TRBD2 (5 bases each). CDR3 length equals 14 residues. The V end lost 5 bases, the J end lost 5 bases, and 15 bases lay between the germline ends. Germline assignment: CDR1 LNHDA and CDR2 SQIVND (reference sequence). CDR3 region: CASSGRDPRETQYF. For the CDR3, the DNA is TGTGCCAGTAGTGGCCGGGACCCTCGGGAGACCCAGTACTTC. The full variable domain, completed using reference TRBV19 and TRBJ2-5, is DGGITQSPKYLFRKEGQNVTLSCEQNLNHDAMYWYRQDPGQGLRLIYYSQIVNDFQKGDIAEGYSVSREKKESFPLTVTSAQKNPTAFYLCASSGRDPRETQYFGPGTRLLVL.

CDR3 region: CASSLGGFSLGSPLHF. In DNA, the CDR3 is TGTGCCAGCAGCTTGGGTGGTTTTAGTCTCGGCTCACCCCTCCACTTT. This chain connects TRBV5-4 to TRBJ1-6, with D unclear. CDR3 size: 16 residues. Per the germline V gene, CDR1 is SGHNT and CDR2 is YYREEE (reference sequence). Trimming removed 0 bases from V and 10 bases from J, with 17 bases in between.

The V and J genes are TRBV2 and TRBJ1-6; D unresolved. V lost 3 bases, J lost 14 bases, and 11 bases lay in between. The germline CDR1 and CDR2 sequences are SNHLY and FYNNEI. The CDR3 has 12 residues. The CDR3 sequence is CASSDWASALHF. CDR3 coding DNA: TGTGCCAGCAGTGATTGGGCGTCTGCCCTCCACTTT.

The V and J genes are TRBV5-6 and TRBJ2-7, with 14 positions matching TRBD2. J gave up 4 bases and V 6 bases, and 6 bases lay outside the gene matches. Germline-derived CDR1 and CDR2 are SGHDT and YYEEEE. The CDR3 is made up of 15 amino acids. The CDR3 sequence: CASIGTSGGAYEQYF. CDR3 coding DNA: TGTGCCAGCATCGGGACTAGCGGGGGAGCTTACGAGCAGTACTTC. The variable domain in full, with the rest retrieved from reference TRBV5-6 and TRBJ2-7, is DAGVTQSPTHLIKTRGQQVTLRCSPKSGHDTVSWYQQALGQGPQFIFQYYEEEERQRGNFPDRFSGHQFPNYSSELNVNALLLGDSALYLCASIGTSGGAYEQYFGPGTRLTVT.

The rearrangement joins TRBV5-1 to TRBJ1-6; 9 bases are a match to TRBD1. The CDR3 is made up of 15 amino acids. Trimming cost V 1 base and J 7 bases; bases outside gene matches: 3. Germline CDR1 reads SGHRS; CDR2 reads YFSETQ. The DNA of the CDR3 is TGCGCCAGCAGCTTGTGGGACAGGGCCAATTCACCCCTCCACTTT. Translating it yields CASSLWDRANSPLHF.

This rearrangement joins TRBV9 to TRBJ1-4; 7 bases match TRBD1. With V trimmed by 4 bases and J by 3 bases, 12 bases remained unmatched. This CDR3 region has 17 residues. Per germline, CDR1 SGDLS and CDR2 YYNGEE. For the CDR3, the DNA is TGTGCCAGCAGCCCACTGACAGGGTTTTCGGCTAATGAAAAACTGTTTTTT. Its translation is CASSPLTGFSANEKLFF.

The chain recombines TRBV9 with TRBJ1-2, with TRBD1 identical over 10 bases. V lost 0 bases and J lost 7; bases outside the gene matches: 18. The germline V gene encodes CDR1 SGDLS and CDR2 YYNGEE. The CDR3 extends over 19 amino acids. The CDR3 nucleotides are TGTGCCAGCAGCGTAGCCGGAGGGGGACAGGGGCCCCTAGGTGGTGGCTACACCTTC. This translates into CASSVAGGGQGPLGGGYTF.

The chain carries TRBV20-1 and TRBJ2-1; possible D gene TRBD1, 6 bases. Trimming left V 5 bases short and J 9 bases short, with 11 bases between. This CDR3 is 11 amino acids long. The V gene's germline CDR1 is DFQATT and CDR2 SNEGSKA (reference sequence). In DNA, the CDR3 is TGCAGTGCTTCACAGGGAGCTGAGCAGTTCTTC. It encodes CSASQGAEQFF.

The V and J genes are TRBV4-2 and TRBJ2-1; 9 bases fit TRBD2. This CDR3 is 17 amino acids long. Looked up from germline, CDR1 is LGHNA and CDR2 is YNFKEQ. The V segment lost 0 bases and the J segment 0 bases; nucleotides outside the gene matches: 3. This CDR3 is CASSQEGSGSSYNEQFF. DNA of the CDR3: TGTGCCAGCAGCCAAGAGGGTAGCGGGAGCTCCTACAATGAGCAGTTCTTC.

V gene TRBV15 combines with J gene TRBJ2-4, with 12 bases that match TRBD1. V shed 5 bases, J shed 8 bases, and the junction held 7 bases outside the gene matches. Germline V CDR1 and CDR2: LNHNV, YYDKDF (reference sequence). The CDR3 totals 15 residues. CDR3 residues: CATSPGQGAVDIQYF. The CDR3 DNA reads as TGTGCCACCAGCCCGGGACAGGGGGCAGTTGACATTCAGTACTTC. The full variable domain, its missing parts supplied by reference TRBV15 and TRBJ2-4, is DAMVIQNPRYQVTQFGKPVTLSCSQTLNHNVMYWYQQKSSQAPKLLFHYYDKDFNNEADTPDNFQSRRPNTSFCFLDIRSPGLGDTAMYLCATSPGQGAVDIQYFGAGTRLSVL.

The chain combines TRBV5-6 with TRBJ1-6; D gene ambiguous. Germline V lookup: CDR1 SGHDT, CDR2 YYEEEE. CDR3 length: 15 residues. V was cut by 0 bases and J by 10 bases, with 14 bases left in between. DNA of the CDR3: TGTGCCAGCAGCTTGGCCCAGGCCCCAGGCTCACCCCTCCACTTT. It codes for CASSLAQAPGSPLHF.

V and J are TRBV7-9 and TRBJ2-2, with TRBD1 matching 12 bases. This CDR3 is 19 amino acids long. Unmatched junction bases numbered 13, after V lost 4 bases and J lost 4 bases. The germline V gene encodes CDR1 SEHNR and CDR2 FQNEAQ (reference sequence). CDR3 in DNA: TGTGCCAGCAGCTGGGACAGGGGGCGAAGTCTTAGAGGCACCGGGGAGCTGTTTTTT. Its protein product is CASSWDRGRSLRGTGELFF.

CDR3 region: CASSPRGTGAEAFF. CDR3 nucleotides: TGTGCCAGCAGTCCAAGAGGGACAGGGGCAGAAGCTTTCTTT. The gene calls are TRBV27 and TRBJ1-1, with TRBD1 matching 10 bases. Looked up from germline, CDR1 is MNHEY and CDR2 is SMNVEV (reference sequence). The CDR3 has 14 amino acids. V dropped 5 bases and J dropped 8; count of bases not matched to a gene: 8.

This chain connects TRBV30 to TRBJ1-2; D gene ambiguous. The CDR3 loop spans 13 amino acids. Germline V gene data show CDR1 as GTSNPN and CDR2 as SVGIG (reference sequence). With 4 bases removed from V and 8 bases from J, the gap between germline ends came to 17 bases. This chain's CDR3 is CAWMSLRQMGYTF. CDR3 in DNA: TGTGCCTGGATGTCTCTTCGGCAGATGGGCTACACCTTC.

This clone was detected only a few times. The V call is TRBV28, the J call TRBJ1-5, with TRBD1 identical over 7 bases. Germline trimming cut 5 bases from V and 5 bases from J; bases unmatched to any gene: 9. CDR3 length equals 15 residues. CDR1 and CDR2 (germline): MDHEN, SYDVKM. This CDR3 is CASSPDRVLDQPQHF. CDR3 nucleotides: TGTGCCAGCAGTCCTGACAGGGTACTGGATCAGCCCCAGCATTTT. The full variable domain, its missing parts supplied by reference TRBV28 and TRBJ1-5, is DVKVTQSSRYLVKRTGEKVFLECVQDMDHENMFWYRQDPGLGLRLIYFSYDVKMKEKGDIPEGYSVSREKKERFSLILESASTNQTSMYLCASSPDRVLDQPQHFGDGTRLSIL.

This clone was recorded a few times. The V gene is TRBV15, the J gene TRBJ2-2, with TRBD1 identical over 9 bases. The V segment lost 0 bases and the J segment 7 bases; nucleotides outside the gene matches: 9. Germline V gene sequence: CDR1 LNHNV, CDR2 YYDKDF (reference sequence). CDR3 size: 17 residues. Written as DNA, the CDR3 is TGTGCCACCAGCAGAGACAGAGGGGACAGGGCTCGCGGGGAGCTGTTTTTT. Protein sequence: CATSRDRGDRARGELFF.

The chain recombines TRBV11-3 with TRBJ2-7, with 12 nucleotides matching TRBD1. This CDR3 comprises 15 residues. Germline values: CDR1 SGHNT, CDR2 YENEEA. The J segment lost 6 bases and the V segment lost 0 bases, leaving 3 bases of the junction unmatched. CDR3 nucleotides: TGTGCCAGCAGCTTAGACGGGACAGGGGGCGGCGAGCAGTACTTC. Protein sequence: CASSLDGTGGGEQYF.

J is TRBJ2-7 and V is TRBV6-1; TRBD1 agrees at 7 bases. Germline V gene lookup returns CDR1 MNHNS and CDR2 SASEGT. This CDR3 spans 14 amino acids. V shed 6 bases and J 1 base; nucleotides not matched to a gene: 6. The CDR3: CASRDRAGSYEQYF. DNA for the CDR3: TGTGCCAGCAGAGACAGGGCAGGGTCCTACGAGCAGTACTTC.

V and J are TRBV6-1 and TRBJ1-2; D unresolved. V was clipped by 6 bases and J by 6 bases, with 17 bases between them. Germline V lookup: CDR1 MNHNS, CDR2 SASEGT. This CDR3 is built from 14 residues. CDR3 coding DNA: TGTGCCAGCAGGGATGGACCCAAAGGACATGGCTACACCTTC. Translated, it gives CASRDGPKGHGYTF.

DNA of the CDR3: TGTGCCAGCAGCTTATTAGCGGGAGGGCCTGGGAATGAGCAGTTCTTC. This gives the protein CASSLLAGGPGNEQFF. The rearrangement links TRBV7-7 to TRBJ2-1, with 11 positions matching TRBD2. V dropped 2 bases and J dropped 7; count of bases not matched to a gene: 7. The germline V gene has CDR1 SSHAT and CDR2 FNYEAQ (reference sequence). The CDR3 has 16 amino acids.

For the CDR3, the DNA is TGTGCCAGTAGCCCGACAGCCTTCACCGGGGAGCTGTTTTTT. Protein: CASSPTAFTGELFF. This chain joins TRBV19 and TRBJ2-2, with D perhaps matching TRBD1 (5 bases). Germline CDR1 LNHDA, CDR2 SQIVND (reference sequence). This CDR3 region has 14 residues. Trimming pared 6 bases from V and 4 bases from J, leaving 12 bases between.

The CDR3 nucleotides read TGTGCCAGCAGCCACGGGACCGCCCCCCGTAGCACAGATACGCAGTATTTT. This translates into CASSHGTAPRSTDTQYF. The chain uses TRBV5-5 and TRBJ2-3; D might be TRBD1 or TRBD2, each matching 5 bases. Germline CDR1 is SGHKS and CDR2 is YYEKEE (reference sequence). This CDR3 is built from 17 residues. V lost 4 bases and J 0 bases, leaving 18 bases between the germline ends.

V usage is TRBV5-8 and J usage is TRBJ1-2; D is perhaps TRBD1 (5 bases). Germline V gene sequence: CDR1 SGHTS, CDR2 YDEGEE. This CDR3 has 13 residues. V shed 1 base and J shed 8 bases, with 12 bases lying between them. This CDR3 reads CASSLTGEGGYTF. CDR3 DNA: TGTGCCAGCAGCTTGACGGGGGAGGGAGGCTACACCTTC. Variable domain in full (rest from reference TRBV5-8 and TRBJ1-2): EAGVTQSPTHLIKTRGQQATLRCSPISGHTSVYWYQQALGLGLQFLLWYDEGEERNRGNFPPRFSGRQFPNYSSELNVNALELEDSALYLCASSLTGEGGYTFGSGTRLTVV.

J is TRBJ2-1 and V is TRBV18; D possibly corresponds to TRBD2 (5 bases). CDR1 and CDR2 (germline): KGHSH, LQKENI. The CDR3 totals 15 residues. Trimming stripped 3 bases from V and 2 bases from J, with 11 bases between. The CDR3 DNA is TGTGCCAGCTCACCCGGAAGCGGTACCTACAATGAGCAGTTCTTC. Protein: CASSPGSGTYNEQFF.

The chain has TRBV18 and TRBJ1-6, with D possibly matching TRBD1 (5 bases). Germline values: CDR1 KGHSH, CDR2 LQKENI. V lost 1 base, J lost 6 bases, and 16 bases lay in between. This CDR3 spans 17 amino acids. CDR3 residues: CASSPLGRQGGNSPLHF. CDR3 sequence (DNA): TGTGCCAGCTCACCACTGGGTCGGCAGGGAGGTAATTCACCCCTCCACTTT.

The chain is built from TRBV5-4 and TRBJ1-2, with D unclear. Deletions cut 1 base from V and 6 bases from J, with 22 bases between. CDR1 is SGHNT, CDR2 YYREEE, per germline (reference sequence). CDR3 length: 17 residues. CDR3 in DNA: TGTGCCAGCAGCTTGCTGTCAGGCGTCCCAGTTGGGGATGGCTACACCTTC. This codes for CASSLLSGVPVGDGYTF.

The CDR3 spells CASSLGSYYEQYF. CDR3 DNA sequence: TGTGCCAGCAGCTTAGGCAGCTACTACGAGCAGTACTTC. The V call is TRBV7-9, the J call TRBJ2-7; D uncertain. Per the germline V gene, CDR1 is SEHNR and CDR2 is FQNEAQ (reference sequence). The CDR3 sequence is 13 residues long. The V end was cut by 1 base, the J end by 3 bases, with 7 bases between. The full variable domain, completed using reference TRBV7-9 and TRBJ2-7, is DTGVSQNPRHKITKRGQNVTFRCDPISEHNRLYWYRQTLGQGPEFLTYFQNEAQLEKSRLLSDRFSAERPKGSFSTLEIQRTEQGDSAMYLCASSLGSYYEQYFGPGTRLTVT.